Listed below are T cell receptor beta chains from one sample, sequenced in a study of blood T cell repertoires in COVID-19. Libraries were prepared by immunoSEQ multiplex PCR; TCRdb keeps only in-frame clonotypes and omits some of them. The sample contains about 74,000 clones, roughly 81% of which appear only once. Sequencing was performed on peripheral blood. These receptors were taken from a man in his 70s with acute or convalescent COVID-19. Each CDR3 is given with its conserved first and last residue. Each record gives: CDR3 length, D gene, clone size, V gene, J gene, CDR3 protein, CDR3 DNA. A D gene is named only where the DNA matches it firmly. Expanded clones get a size class; other rows say once, few or many, or leave the size out.

length: 15; D: TRBD1; size: -; V: TRBV11-2; J: TRBJ2-1; CDR3: CASSSSTGPSNEQFF; DNA: TGTGCCAGCAGCTCCTCGACAGGGCCCTCCAATGAGCAGTTCTTC
length: 15; D: TRBD1; size: -; V: TRBV5-1; J: TRBJ1-5; CDR3: CASSFGTGLSQPQHF; DNA: TGCGCCAGCAGCTTTGGGACAGGGTTAAGCCAGCCCCAGCATTTT
length: 14; D: TRBD1; size: once; V: TRBV7-3; J: TRBJ1-6; CDR3: CASSLGQGPPTLHF; DNA: TGTGCCAGCAGCTTGGGACAGGGTCCTCCGACCCTCCACTTT
length: 15; D: -; size: few; V: TRBV5-1; J: TRBJ1-5; CDR3: CASSFPTESNQPQHF; DNA: TGCGCCAGCAGCTTCCCGACAGAAAGCAATCAGCCCCAGCATTTT
length: 13; D: -; size: -; V: TRBV28; J: TRBJ1-2; CDR3: CASSPGGLYGYTF; DNA: TGTGCCAGCAGTCCCGGGGGTCTCTATGGCTACACCTTC
length: 14; D: -; size: -; V: TRBV25-1; J: TRBJ1-4; CDR3: CASGGETTNEKLFF; DNA: TGTGCCAGCGGAGGGGAAACAACTAATGAAAAACTGTTTTTT
length: 15; D: -; size: -; V: TRBV5-1; J: TRBJ2-2; CDR3: CASSLEGVATGELFF; DNA: TGCGCCAGCAGCTTGGAGGGAGTCGCCACCGGGGAGCTGTTTTTT
length: 14; D: -; size: -; V: TRBV5-1; J: TRBJ1-1; CDR3: CASSLTVGITEAFF; DNA: TGCGCCAGCAGCTTGACGGTCGGGATCACTGAAGCTTTCTTT
length: 14; D: TRBD2; size: -; V: TRBV2; J: TRBJ2-1; CDR3: CASSESGGYNEQFF; DNA: TGTGCCAGCAGTGAATCGGGGGGCTACAATGAGCAGTTCTTC
length: 13; D: -; size: -; V: TRBV29-1; J: TRBJ1-3; CDR3: CSVSAKEGNTIYF; DNA: TGCAGCGTATCAGCGAAAGAGGGAAACACCATATATTTT
length: 15; D: TRBD2; size: -; V: TRBV5-1; J: TRBJ2-1; CDR3: CASSLDSGGQAEQFF; DNA: TGCGCCAGCAGCTTGGATTCGGGGGGGCAAGCTGAGCAGTTCTTC
length: 15; D: TRBD1; size: -; V: TRBV19; J: TRBJ1-5; CDR3: CASSIEGGVGQPQHF; DNA: TGTGCCAGTAGTATTGAAGGGGGCGTTGGGCAGCCCCAGCATTTT
length: 16; D: -; size: -; V: TRBV9; J: TRBJ1-6; CDR3: CASSEFGSSYNSPLHF; DNA: TGTGCCAGCAGCGAATTCGGGAGCTCCTATAATTCACCCCTCCACTTT
length: 13; D: TRBD1; size: -; V: TRBV7-2; J: TRBJ1-1; CDR3: CASSSRQGLVAFF; DNA: TGTGCCAGCAGCTCAAGACAGGGATTAGTAGCTTTCTTT
length: 16; D: -; size: -; V: TRBV6-5; J: TRBJ2-5; CDR3: CASSYFLGLGQETQYF; DNA: TGTGCCAGCAGTTACTTTTTGGGACTCGGACAAGAGACCCAGTACTTC
length: 16; D: -; size: -; V: TRBV11-2; J: TRBJ2-5; CDR3: CASSFLQSLAPQTQYF; DNA: TGTGCCAGCAGCTTTTTACAGTCGCTAGCGCCACAGACCCAGTACTTC
length: 17; D: TRBD1; size: -; V: TRBV7-2; J: TRBJ2-1; CDR3: CASSLVGTGSSYNEQFF; DNA: TGTGCCAGCAGCTTAGTGGGGACAGGGAGCTCCTACAATGAGCAGTTCTTC
length: 16; D: TRBD1; size: -; V: TRBV28; J: TRBJ1-6; CDR3: CASSFYIGQGNSPLHF; DNA: TGTGCCAGCAGTTTCTATATCGGACAGGGCAATTCACCCCTCCACTTT
length: 15; D: -; size: once; V: TRBV5-6; J: TRBJ2-2; CDR3: CASSKRTRNTGELFF; DNA: TGTGCCAGCAGCAAAAGGACAAGGAACACCGGGGAGCTGTTTTTT
length: 12; D: -; size: few; V: TRBV30; J: TRBJ1-6; CDR3: CAWTPRDSPLHF; DNA: TGTGCCTGGACACCACGGGATTCACCCCTCCACTTT
length: 13; D: -; size: -; V: TRBV10-3; J: TRBJ1-2; CDR3: CAISDWDTLAYTF; DNA: TGTGCCATCAGTGACTGGGACACACTTGCCTACACCTTC
length: 15; D: -; size: -; V: TRBV5-4; J: TRBJ2-7; CDR3: CASSPAQTGAYEQYF; DNA: TGTGCCAGCAGCCCAGCACAGACAGGAGCCTACGAGCAGTACTTC
length: 14; D: -; size: few; V: TRBV6-4; J: TRBJ1-1; CDR3: CASRVSGMNTEAFF; DNA: TGTGCCAGCAGAGTCTCGGGGATGAACACTGAAGCTTTCTTT
length: 12; D: TRBD1; size: -; V: TRBV29-1; J: TRBJ2-7; CDR3: CSARDSSYEQYF; DNA: TGCAGCGCCCGGGACAGCTCCTACGAGCAGTACTTC
length: 15; D: -; size: -; V: TRBV19; J: TRBJ1-4; CDR3: CASSIPGPGIEKLFF; DNA: TGTGCCAGTAGTATCCCGGGCCCCGGGATAGAAAAACTGTTTTTT
length: 20; D: TRBD1; size: -; V: TRBV6-2/TRBV6-3; J: TRBJ1-5; CDR3: CASSYLSRDSAGTSNQPQHF; DNA: TGTGCCAGCAGTTACTTATCTCGGGACAGCGCTGGTACTAGCAATCAGCCCCAGCATTTT
length: 14; D: TRBD2; size: once; V: TRBV6-4; J: TRBJ2-1; CDR3: CASSDSGLAGFQFF; DNA: TGTGCCAGCAGTGACTCTGGACTAGCGGGCTTCCAGTTCTTC
length: 17; D: TRBD1; size: -; V: TRBV15; J: TRBJ1-4; CDR3: CATSRVGTGEGNEKLFF; DNA: TGTGCCACCAGCAGAGTGGGGACAGGGGAGGGTAATGAAAAACTGTTTTTT
length: 14; D: -; size: once; V: TRBV19; J: TRBJ1-3; CDR3: CASSMDLGENTIYF; DNA: TGTGCCAGTAGTATGGACTTGGGAGAAAACACCATATATTTT
length: 15; D: TRBD2; size: -; V: TRBV5-6; J: TRBJ2-7; CDR3: CASSLGLAGTYEQYF; DNA: TGTGCCAGCAGCTTGGGTTTAGCGGGAACCTACGAGCAGTACTTC